This passage covers 6 T cell receptor beta chains from one sample sequenced in a study of blood T cell repertoires in COVID-19. The method was immunoSEQ multiplex PCR; TCRdb's version includes in-frame clones alone and lacks a portion of them. Here the sample spans around 58,000 clones, around 90% being singletons. The sequenced sample consisted of peripheral blood. The receptors were sampled from a woman in her sixties with active or convalescent COVID-19.

J is TRBJ1-1 and V is TRBV5-6, with 7 bases aligning to TRBD1. The germline V gene has CDR1 SGHDT and CDR2 YYEEEE. Trimming took 4 bases from V and 3 from J; bases not matched to a gene: 6. This CDR3 region has 14 residues. DNA for the CDR3: TGTGCCAGCAGCGGAAACAGGGGTTACACTGAAGCTTTCTTT. It is translated as CASSGNRGYTEAFF.

This clone was observed a single time. V gene TRBV30 combines with J gene TRBJ1-1; D is possibly TRBD1 (5 bases). Germline-derived CDR1 and CDR2 are GTSNPN and SVGIG (reference sequence). The CDR3 runs 12 residues. V gave up 4 bases and J gave up 12 bases, with 18 bases separating them. The DNA of the CDR3 is TGTGCCTGGACCCAAGAGCAGGGATCCACTTTCTTT. It yields the protein CAWTQEQGSTFF.

The chain recombines TRBV27 with TRBJ2-7, with TRBD1 matching 8 bases. CDR1 and CDR2 (germline): MNHEY, SMNVEV (reference sequence). There are 13 residues in the CDR3. The V and J ends lost 3 bases and 5 bases, in that order; junction bases with no gene match: 3. CDR3 loop: CASSFSDRDEQYF. The CDR3 DNA reads TGTGCCAGCAGTTTCTCGGACAGGGACGAGCAGTACTTC.

The chain is built from TRBV23-1 and TRBJ1-5; D perhaps matches TRBD1 (5 bases). TRBV23-1 is an ORF, with its function uncertain. The germline V and J ends were trimmed by 2 bases and 7 bases, with 15 bases remaining between them. The CDR3 runs to 15 residues. The DNA of the CDR3 is TGCGCCAGCAGTCAACCTCACAGGAGCGAGCAGCCCCAGCATTTT. It yields the protein CASSQPHRSEQPQHF.

The gene calls are TRBV6-5 and TRBJ1-2; a weak D match, TRBD1 (5 bases). The germline CDR1 and CDR2 sequences are MNHEY and SVGAGI. The ends were cut back, 3 bases at V and 4 bases at J, with 12 bases in the middle. CDR3 length: 14 amino acids. This CDR3 reads CASSYSGGTYGYTF. CDR3 nucleotide sequence: TGTGCCAGCAGTTATTCCGGGGGGACCTATGGCTACACCTTC.

The chain recombines TRBV18 with TRBJ2-5; D is undetermined. V gave up 4 bases and J gave up 1 base, with 10 bases separating them. CDR3 size: 14 residues. Germline CDR1 is KGHSH and CDR2 is LQKENI. The CDR3 coding sequence is TGTGCCAGCTCACTGCGTAATAGCCAAGAGACCCAGTACTTC. Its protein product is CASSLRNSQETQYF.